This T cell receptor (beta chain) was found in a study of glioma-infiltrating T cells after dendritic cell vaccination. Findings and limits, study-wide: Complete blood and tumor specimen sets were limited to few patients.

The time point is: after dendritic cell vaccination, including at tumor progression/relapse. Profiling relied on immunoSEQ multiplex PCR, and the TCRdb table lists in-frame clones only, not all of them. The table shows some 78,000 clones, with 85% occurring only once. With regard to this clone: Its antigen is still unknown.

The ends were cut back, 6 bases at V and 6 bases at J, with 14 bases in the middle. The CDR3 is made up of 14 amino acids. Germline-derived CDR1 and CDR2 are MNHEY and SVGAGI. The sequencing used blood, collected after dendritic cell vaccination. The chain links TRBV6-5 to TRBJ1-4, with a possible D match to TRBD1 (5 bases). This receptor was taken from a human donor with glioblastoma. The CDR3 loop reads CASRNTIGDEKLFF. For the CDR3, the DNA is TGTGCCAGCAGGAACACCATAGGGGATGAAAAACTGTTTTTT.